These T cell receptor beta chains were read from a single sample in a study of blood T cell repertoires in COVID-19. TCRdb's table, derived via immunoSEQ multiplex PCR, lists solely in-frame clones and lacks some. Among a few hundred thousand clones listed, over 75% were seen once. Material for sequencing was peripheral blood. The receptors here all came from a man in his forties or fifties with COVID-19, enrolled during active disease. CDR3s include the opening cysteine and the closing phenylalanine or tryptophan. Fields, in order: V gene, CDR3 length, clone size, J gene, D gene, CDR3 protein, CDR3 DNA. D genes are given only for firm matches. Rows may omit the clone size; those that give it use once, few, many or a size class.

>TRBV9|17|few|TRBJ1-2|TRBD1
CASSRRDREGIVGGYTF
TGTGCCAGCAGCAGACGGGACAGGGAAGGGATAGTAGGCGGCTACACCTTC
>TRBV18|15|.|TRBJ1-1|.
CASSPPGGGNTEAFF
TGTGCCAGCTCACCACCTGGCGGAGGGAACACTGAAGCTTTCTTT
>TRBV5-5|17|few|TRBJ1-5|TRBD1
CASSAGTGSYSNQPQHF
TGTGCCAGCAGTGCCGGGACAGGCTCCTATAGCAATCAGCCCCAGCATTTT
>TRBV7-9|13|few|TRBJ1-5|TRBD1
CASEGTDNQPQHF
TGTGCCTCCGAAGGGACAGATAATCAGCCCCAGCATTTT
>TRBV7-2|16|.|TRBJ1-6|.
CASSKQGSSYNSPLHF
TGTGCCAGCAGCAAACAAGGGAGCTCCTATAATTCACCCCTCCACTTT
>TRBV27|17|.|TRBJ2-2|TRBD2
CASSLFIAGGGTGELFF
TGTGCCAGCAGTTTGTTTATAGCGGGAGGTGGTACCGGGGAGCTGTTTTTT
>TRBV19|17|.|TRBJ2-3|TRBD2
CASSARLAGVSTDTQYF
TGTGCCAGTAGTGCCCGACTAGCGGGAGTGAGCACAGATACGCAGTATTTT
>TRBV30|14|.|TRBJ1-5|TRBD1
CAWSGGQRSQPQHF
TGTGCCTGGAGTGGGGGACAGAGGAGTCAGCCCCAGCATTTT
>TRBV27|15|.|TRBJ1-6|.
CASSLYADYNSPLHF
TGTGCCAGCAGTTTATATGCAGACTATAATTCACCCCTCCACTTT
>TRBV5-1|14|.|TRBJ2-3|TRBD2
CASSLDTSGDTQYF
TGCGCCAGCAGCTTGGATACTAGCGGAGATACGCAGTATTTT
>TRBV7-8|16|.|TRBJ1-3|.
CASSLLAGKTGNTIYF
TGTGCCAGCAGCTTATTAGCAGGGAAGACTGGAAACACCATATATTTT
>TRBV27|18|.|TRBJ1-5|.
CASSFLGPHRDSNQPQHF
TGTGCCAGCAGTTTTTTGGGGCCTCACAGGGATAGCAATCAGCCCCAGCATTTT
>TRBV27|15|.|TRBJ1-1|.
CASKHRDRGNTEAFF
TGTGCCAGCAAACACAGGGATAGGGGGAACACTGAAGCTTTCTTT
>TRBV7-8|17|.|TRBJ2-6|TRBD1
CASSLAVGGEGANVLTF
TGTGCCAGCAGCTTAGCTGTAGGGGGCGAGGGGGCCAACGTCCTGACTTTC
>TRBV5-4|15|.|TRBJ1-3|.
CASSRDGSSGNTIYF
TGTGCCAGCAGCCGGGACGGGAGCTCTGGAAACACCATATATTTT